This T cell receptor (beta chain) emerged from a study of cytomegalovirus exposure and HLA in healthy donors. Overall study results and limits: Follow-up analysis later connected one missense variant in DCLRE1C with trimming of TCR beta V- and J-genes.

In the case of this clone: No antigen is known for it.

With 60 Vbeta and 13 Jbeta primers, the PCR was carried out. The protocol was immunoSEQ multiplex PCR, while the TCRdb copy is restricted to in-frame clones and leaves out a portion. The profile shows some 100,000 clones, roughly 77% of them singletons. The receptor comes from a woman between 50 and 59 years old in good health and CMV-seropositive. Specimen: PBMCs.

The CDR3 DNA reads as TGTGCCATCAGCGGGTCTCGAGAGCAGTACTTC. It translates to CAISGSREQYF. The chain combines TRBV10-3 with TRBJ2-7, with D hard to call. Germline loops: CDR1 ENHRY, CDR2 SYGVKD. V shed 6 bases and J shed 7 bases, with 10 bases lying between them. The CDR3 extends over 11 amino acids.